Following are 25 T cell receptor beta chains from one sample sequenced in a study of T cell responses to AZD1222 COVID-19 vaccine. TCRdb's copy holds only in-frame clones and misses some; the assay was immunoSEQ multiplex PCR. The sample lists 80,000 to 100,000 clones; around 90% were seen once. Sequenced here: peripheral blood, sampled on day 0 of AZD1222 vaccination. These TCRs come from an adult in good health.

This rearrangement joins TRBV9 to TRBJ1-1, with a possible D match to TRBD1 (5 bases). Trimming left V 1 base short and J 5 bases short, with 9 bases between. The V gene's germline CDR1 is SGDLS and CDR2 YYNGEE. There are 13 residues in the CDR3. CDR3 nucleotide sequence: TGTGCCAGCAGCGTACAGGGAGGGACTGAAGCTTTCTTT. It specifies CASSVQGGTEAFF. Full variable domain (rest looked up from reference TRBV9 and TRBJ1-1): DSGVTQTPKHLITATGQRVTLRCSPRSGDLSVYWYQQSLDQGLQFLIQYYNGEERAKGNILERFSAQQFPDLHSELNLSSLELGDSALYFCASSVQGGTEAFFGQGTRLTVV.

The chain joins TRBV5-4 to TRBJ1-1, with D unclear. The V end was cut by 2 bases, the J end by 3 bases, with 8 bases between. The length of the CDR3 is 13 residues. Germline-derived CDR1 and CDR2 are SGHNT and YYREEE (reference sequence). The CDR3 DNA sequence: TGTGCCAGCAGCTTTTCGATTGACACTGAAGCTTTCTTT. This sequence encodes CASSFSIDTEAFF.

This chain joins TRBV19 and TRBJ1-2; TRBD1 aligns across 11 bases. This CDR3 has 16 amino acids. CDR1 is LNHDA, CDR2 SQIVND, per germline (reference sequence). The V segment lost 7 bases and the J segment 4 bases; nucleotides outside the gene matches: 11. The CDR3 spells CASKPEGQGALYGYTF. CDR3 nucleotide sequence: TGTGCCAGTAAACCCGAAGGACAGGGGGCCCTCTATGGCTACACCTTC.

The chain is built from TRBV27 and TRBJ1-1; D ambiguous. CDR3 length: 15 residues. CDR1 MNHEY and CDR2 SMNVEV come from the germline V gene (reference sequence). Trimming pared 2 bases from V and 6 bases from J, leaving 16 bases between. The CDR3 DNA follows: TGTGCCAGCAGTTTAGAGAGGAAAACTCTGGCTGAAGCTTTCTTT. Its translation: CASSLERKTLAEAFF.

V is TRBV11-2 and J is TRBJ2-1, with TRBD2 matching over 14 bases. The V gene end was trimmed by 1 base and the J gene end by 0 bases; junction bases not matched to a gene: 5. The CDR3 sequence is 19 residues long. CDR1 SGHAT and CDR2 FQNNGV come from the germline V gene. In DNA, the CDR3 is TGTGCCAGCAGCTTAGGACGGACTAGCGGGAGGACCTCCTACAATGAGCAGTTCTTC. It is translated as CASSLGRTSGRTSYNEQFF.

V gene TRBV7-8 combines with J gene TRBJ1-1; D gene uncertain. Trimming pared 1 base from V and 2 bases from J, leaving 5 bases between. This CDR3 region has 13 residues. The germline gives CDR1 SGHVS, CDR2 FQNEAQ. CDR3 DNA sequence: TGTGCCAGCAGCTTAGTGGATAACACTGAAGCTTTCTTT. Its protein product is CASSLVDNTEAFF.

The chain carries TRBV7-8 and TRBJ2-1; unclear D gene. The CDR3 has 16 amino acids. In germline, CDR1 is SGHVS, CDR2 FQNEAQ. V lost 5 bases to trimming and J lost 0 bases, with 14 bases between them. CDR3 loop: CASSPSIVSSYNEQFF. The CDR3 region has the DNA TGTGCCAGCAGCCCCAGTATAGTGAGCTCCTACAATGAGCAGTTCTTC.

The chain employs TRBV5-1 and TRBJ1-1, with 10 bases lining up with TRBD1. Germline assignment: CDR1 SGHRS and CDR2 YFSETQ. The CDR3 totals 15 residues. V trimming: 3 bases; J trimming: 5 bases; junction bases outside the gene matches: 7. The CDR3 loop reads CASSYLTGGDTEAFF. In DNA form, the CDR3 reads TGCGCCAGCAGCTACTTGACAGGGGGCGATACTGAAGCTTTCTTT.

The chain links TRBV4-1 to TRBJ2-7; D unresolved. V gave up 4 bases and J gave up 2 bases, with 9 bases separating them. CDR3 length: 13 residues. Germline V gene lookup returns CDR1 MGHRA and CDR2 YSYEKL. The CDR3 protein is CASSRGPAYEQYF. CDR3 nucleotides: TGCGCCAGCAGCCGAGGACCAGCCTACGAGCAGTACTTC.

This chain links TRBV28 with TRBJ1-2, with D tentatively TRBD1 (5 bases). Trimming left V 5 bases short and J 5 bases short, with 18 bases between. Germline CDR1 MDHEN, CDR2 SYDVKM. This CDR3 contains 15 residues. As DNA, the CDR3 is TGTGCCAGCAGTCGGGCACAGGCCGGGTTGTATGGCTACACCTTC. Its protein is CASSRAQAGLYGYTF.

The V gene is TRBV6-5, the J gene TRBJ2-1; 7 bases line up with TRBD2. CDR3 size: 14 residues. The V gene end was trimmed by 7 bases and the J gene end by 1 base; junction bases not matched to a gene: 4. In germline, CDR1 is MNHEY, CDR2 SVGAGI. This chain's CDR3 is CASITGGSYNEQFF. CDR3 in DNA: TGTGCCAGCATTACGGGAGGATCCTACAATGAGCAGTTCTTC.

This rearrangement joins TRBV9 to TRBJ2-7; D might be TRBD2 (5 bases). Trimming stripped 4 bases from V and 3 bases from J, with 14 bases between. CDR1 and CDR2 (germline): SGDLS, YYNGEE. This CDR3 is 14 amino acids long. In DNA, the CDR3 is TGTGCCAGCAGCCCCCGGACTGAAAACTACGAGCAGTACTTC. Residues: CASSPRTENYEQYF.

The chain uses TRBV7-3 and TRBJ2-1; 13 positions match TRBD2. This CDR3 spans 15 amino acids. CDR1 and CDR2 (germline): SGHTA, FQGTGA. V lost 4 bases, J lost 7 bases, and 4 bases stayed unmatched. In nucleotides, the CDR3 is TGTGCCAGCAGCTCAGGACTAGCGGGAGTGAATGAGCAGTTCTTC. As protein: CASSSGLAGVNEQFF. The full variable domain, its missing parts supplied by reference TRBV7-3 and TRBJ2-1, is GAGVSQTPSNKVTEKGKYVELRCDPISGHTALYWYRQSLGQGPEFLIYFQGTGAADDSGLPNDRFFAVRPEGSVSTLKIQRTERGDSAVYLCASSSGLAGVNEQFFGPGTRLTVL.

The chain is built from TRBV10-3 and TRBJ1-1, with a weak D call TRBD1 (5 bases). Germline assignment: CDR1 ENHRY and CDR2 SYGVKD. V was cut by 10 bases and J by 1 base, with 13 bases left in between. The CDR3 contains 13 residues. The chain's CDR3 is CATSDTPNTEAFF. As DNA, the CDR3 is TGTGCCACCTCGGACACCCCGAACACTGAAGCTTTCTTT.

The chain carries TRBV6-5 and TRBJ2-6; D not certain. V shed 2 bases and J shed 1 base, with 3 bases lying between them. The CDR3 length is 14 residues. Looked up from germline, CDR1 is MNHEY and CDR2 is SVGAGI. CDR3 DNA: TGTGCCAGCAGTTACGTTTCTGGGGCCAACGTCCTGACTTTC. The encoded protein is CASSYVSGANVLTF.

A few counts support this clone. V is TRBV28 and J is TRBJ1-6, with 9 nucleotides matching TRBD1. The length of the CDR3 is 12 residues. Germline V lookup: CDR1 MDHEN, CDR2 SYDVKM. With 5 bases clipped from V and 13 bases from J, the junction kept 3 bases outside the gene matches. The CDR3 region is CASSPGQGPLHF. CDR3 DNA: TGTGCCAGCAGTCCAGGACAGGGGCCCCTCCACTTT.

The sample holds a few counts of this clone. V is TRBV7-9 and J is TRBJ2-1; 16 nucleotides align to TRBD2. Germline assignment: CDR1 SEHNR and CDR2 FQNEAQ (reference sequence). V dropped 4 bases and J dropped 3; count of bases not matched to a gene: 3. This CDR3 has 17 residues. The CDR3: CASSSGLAGGIYNEQFF. CDR3 in DNA: TGTGCCAGCAGCTCGGGACTAGCGGGAGGGATCTACAATGAGCAGTTCTTC.

CDR3 sequence (DNA): TGTGCCAGCAGCTTAGGCCCGGGACAGGGGGACGGCTACACCTTC. This gives the protein CASSLGPGQGDGYTF. The rearrangement links TRBV13 to TRBJ1-2, with 11 bases that match TRBD1. J lost 8 bases, V lost 0 bases, and 5 bases had no gene match. The CDR3 is made up of 15 amino acids. Germline CDR1 is PRHDT and CDR2 is FYEKMQ (reference sequence).

This clone was found once. CDR3 loop: CATSEQGGNNEQFF. DNA of the CDR3: TGTGCCACCAGTGAACAGGGAGGTAACAATGAGCAGTTCTTC. The chain uses TRBV24-1 and TRBJ2-1; D possibly matches TRBD1 or TRBD2 (6 bases each). Germline CDR1 is KGHDR and CDR2 is SFDVKD. The CDR3 spans 14 residues. Trimming took off 4 bases at V and 5 bases at J, with 11 bases between the two ends.

This clone was seen once. V gene TRBV29-1 combines with J gene TRBJ1-5, with a possible D match to TRBD1 (5 bases). Germline CDR1 reads SQVTM; CDR2 reads ANQGSEA. V was trimmed by 4 bases and J by 4 bases, leaving 11 bases between them. There are 13 residues in the CDR3. The DNA for the CDR3 is TGCAGCGTTGTGGCAGGGCTGAATCAGCCCCAGCATTTT. Translating gives CSVVAGLNQPQHF.

The chain joins TRBV7-9 to TRBJ1-2; a possible D gene is TRBD1 (5 bases). CDR3 length: 13 amino acids. The germline V gene encodes CDR1 SEHNR and CDR2 FQNEAQ (reference sequence). Between the trimmed V and J ends, which lost 6 bases and 6 bases, there was a span of 14 bases. CDR3 sequence reads: CASRLIAGNGYTF. The CDR3 DNA reads as TGTGCCAGCAGGCTTATTGCAGGGAATGGCTACACCTTC.

The chain is built from TRBV12-5 and TRBJ1-3, with a weak D call TRBD1 (5 bases). CDR1 and CDR2 (germline): LGHNT, FRNRAP. The CDR3 extends over 16 amino acids. The V gene lost 1 base and the J gene lost 4 bases, with 14 bases spanning the gap. The CDR3 DNA sequence: TGTGCTAGTGGTTTGGCCCCCCCAGGGCCCGGAAACACCATATATTTT. As protein: CASGLAPPGPGNTIYF. Looking up the rest from reference TRBV12-5 and TRBJ1-3 gives the full variable domain: DARVTQTPRHKVTEMGQEVTMRCQPILGHNTVFWYRQTMMQGLELLAYFRNRAPLDDSGMPKDRFSAEMPDATLATLKIQPSEPRDSAVYFCASGLAPPGPGNTIYFGEGSWLTVV.

This rearrangement joins TRBV2 to TRBJ1-1, with TRBD1 matching 10 bases. This CDR3 spans 14 amino acids. After removal of 6 bases from V and 3 bases from J, the junction contained 4 bases not matched to a gene. The germline V gene has CDR1 SNHLY and CDR2 FYNNEI. The CDR3 DNA reads TGTGCCAGCAGGACGGGACAGGGGTACACTGAAGCTTTCTTT. Protein product: CASRTGQGYTEAFF. Complete variable domain (other parts from reference TRBV2 and TRBJ1-1): EPEVTQTPSHQVTQMGQEVILRCVPISNHLYFYWYRQILGQKVEFLVSFYNNEISEKSEIFDDQFSVERPDGSNFTLKIRSTKLEDSAMYFCASRTGQGYTEAFFGQGTRLTVV.

The genes are TRBV12-3 or TRBV12-4 and TRBJ1-1, with a weak D call TRBD1 (6 bases). Between the trimmed V and J ends, which lost 6 bases and 5 bases, there was a span of 13 bases. This CDR3 is built from 13 residues. CDR3 sequence reads: CASRVQGRTEAFF. The CDR3 nucleotides read TGTGCCAGCAGGGTACAGGGACGGACTGAAGCTTTCTTT.

J is TRBJ1-2 and V is TRBV6-2 or TRBV6-3, with unresolved D. The V end was cut by 2 bases, the J end by 6 bases, with 16 bases between. The CDR3 spans 15 residues. Germline CDR1 is MNHEY and CDR2 is SVGEGT. Written as DNA, the CDR3 is TGTGCCAGCAGTTACCCCCGGGCCGTCTTACATGGCTACACCTTC. Encoded protein: CASSYPRAVLHGYTF.